Each of the 10 T cell receptor beta chains below was sequenced from the same sample in a study of OX40 agonist ivuxolimab in advanced cancers. Clones were read by immunoSEQ multiplex PCR, and TCRdb kept only the in-frame ones, dropping some. Of 55,000 to 65,000 clones in the sample, around 87% are singletons; the top ten hold more than 3%. Material: CD4+ or CD8+ T cells sorted from blood, obtained in a trial of the OX40 agonist ivuxolimab. Receptors originate from an adult with an advanced solid tumor such as melanoma, head and neck, liver or kidney cancer.

The rearrangement joins TRBV5-1 to TRBJ1-1; possible D gene TRBD1, 5 bases. The germline V gene encodes CDR1 SGHRS and CDR2 YFSETQ. CDR3 length: 13 residues. V shed 5 bases and J shed 4 bases, with 12 bases lying between them. As DNA, the CDR3 is TGCGCCAGCAGTACGGGGCGAGGCACTGAAGCTTTCTTT. Translating gives CASSTGRGTEAFF.

This clone was observed a handful of times. The chain combines TRBV11-2 with TRBJ2-1, with TRBD2 matching 7 bases. Germline CDR1 and CDR2: SGHAT and FQNNGV. This CDR3 has 18 residues. V gave up 1 base and J gave up 0 bases; unmatched junction bases: 9. The CDR3 DNA reads TGTGCCAGCAGCTTAGGCTTCAAGACTAGCCTCTCCTACAATGAGCAGTTCTTC. It translates to CASSLGFKTSLSYNEQFF.

This sequence joins TRBV6-5 and TRBJ2-3; D remains unclear. The CDR3 is 13 residues long. Germline V CDR1 and CDR2: MNHEY, SVGAGI. Trimming removed 4 bases at V and 4 bases at J, with 9 bases between. The CDR3 region has the DNA TGTGCCAGCAGTTCCCCCCTCTCAGATACGCAGTATTTT. Residues: CASSSPLSDTQYF.

A note on this clone: This sample also contains other DNA sequences that code for the same CDR3. This sequence joins TRBV4-1 and TRBJ1-4; D gene ambiguous. Germline CDR1 MGHRA, CDR2 YSYEKL. The CDR3 loop spans 18 amino acids. Between the trimmed V and J ends, which lost 2 bases and 6 bases, there was a span of 22 bases. CDR3 protein: CASSQLVGGVGPDEKLFF. In DNA, the CDR3 is TGCGCCAGCAGCCAATTAGTCGGCGGGGTTGGTCCGGATGAAAAACTGTTTTTT.

The chain recombines TRBV27 with TRBJ1-5; D not certain. Germline V gene sequence: CDR1 MNHEY, CDR2 SMNVEV (reference sequence). V was clipped by 6 bases and J by 2 bases, with 5 bases between them. The CDR3 spans 12 residues. The CDR3 DNA sequence: TGTGCCAGCAGGTTGGGCAATCAGCCCCAGCATTTT. Translated: CASRLGNQPQHF.

This clone was observed a handful of times. This chain links TRBV28 with TRBJ2-1; unclear D gene. CDR1 is MDHEN, CDR2 SYDVKM, per germline. The CDR3 runs 10 residues. Trimming pared 4 bases from V and 6 bases from J, leaving 1 base between. The CDR3 DNA follows: TGTGCCAGCAGTTCCAATGAGCAGTTCTTC. The encoded protein is CASSSNEQFF.

This chain links TRBV5-4 with TRBJ1-5, with D possibly matching TRBD1 (6 bases). Trimming shortened V by 2 bases and J by 6 bases, and 18 bases separated the two germline ends. The CDR3 totals 16 residues. CDR1 and CDR2 (germline): SGHNT, YYREEE (reference sequence). The CDR3 protein is CASSFKGEGEGQPQHF. CDR3 DNA: TGTGCCAGCAGCTTCAAGGGGGAAGGAGAGGGTCAGCCCCAGCATTTT.

To note about this clone: This sample also contains other DNA sequences that code for the same CDR3. The J gene is TRBJ2-3, the V gene TRBV7-9, with D hard to call. Germline V gives CDR1 SEHNR, CDR2 FQNEAQ (reference sequence). The CDR3 totals 13 residues. V lost 1 base and J lost 3, with 5 bases in between. The CDR3 protein is CASSLGGTDTQYF. The DNA for the CDR3 is TGTGCCAGCAGCTTAGGTGGAACAGATACGCAGTATTTT. Drawing the rest from reference TRBV7-9 and TRBJ2-3, the complete variable domain is DTGVSQNPRHKITKRGQNVTFRCDPISEHNRLYWYRQTLGQGPEFLTYFQNEAQLEKSRLLSDRFSAERPKGSFSTLEIQRTEQGDSAMYLCASSLGGTDTQYFGPGTRLTVL.

The chain combines TRBV9 with TRBJ1-6; D uncertain. Trimming left V 0 bases short and J 8 bases short, with 15 bases between. Germline V gene sequence: CDR1 SGDLS, CDR2 YYNGEE. This CDR3 has 16 residues. The CDR3 nucleotides read TGTGCCAGCAGCGTAGAGCAGGAAGGGAGAGATTCACCCCTCCACTTT. It translates to CASSVEQEGRDSPLHF.

The rearrangement links TRBV5-1 to TRBJ2-4, with D perhaps matching TRBD1 (6 bases). V lost 1 base to trimming and J lost 5 bases, with 10 bases between them. Germline V gene data show CDR1 as SGHRS and CDR2 as YFSETQ. The CDR3 is made up of 14 amino acids. The CDR3 region is CASSLKQGQNIQYF. For the CDR3, the DNA is TGCGCCAGCAGCTTGAAACAGGGACAAAACATTCAGTACTTC. The full variable domain, completed using reference TRBV5-1 and TRBJ2-4, is KAGVTQTPRYLIKTRGQQVTLSCSPISGHRSVSWYQQTPGQGLQFLFEYFSETQRNKGNFPGRFSGRQFSNSRSEMNVSTLELGDSALYLCASSLKQGQNIQYFGAGTRLSVL.